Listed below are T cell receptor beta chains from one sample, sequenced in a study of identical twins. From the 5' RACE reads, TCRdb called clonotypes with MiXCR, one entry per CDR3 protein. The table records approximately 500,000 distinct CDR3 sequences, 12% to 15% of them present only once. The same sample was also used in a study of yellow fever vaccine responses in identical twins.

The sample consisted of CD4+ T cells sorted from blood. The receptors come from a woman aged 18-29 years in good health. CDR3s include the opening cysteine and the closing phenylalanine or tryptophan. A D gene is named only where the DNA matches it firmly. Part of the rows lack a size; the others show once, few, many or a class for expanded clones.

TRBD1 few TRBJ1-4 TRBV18 TGTGCCAGCTCAAGGACAGGGAATGAAAAACTGTTTTTT CASSRTGNEKLFF
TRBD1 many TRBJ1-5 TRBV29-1 TGCAGCGTACAGGGGGCGAATCAGCCCCAGCATTTT CSVQGANQPQHF
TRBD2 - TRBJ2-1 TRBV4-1 TGCGCCAGCAGCCAAGAGGGACCGGTAGCGGGCCCCACCTACAATGAGCAGTTCTTC CASSQEGPVAGPTYNEQFF
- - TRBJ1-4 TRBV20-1 TGCAGTGCTAGAGTACGGCAACTGTTTTTT CSARVRQLFF
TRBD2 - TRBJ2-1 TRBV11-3 TGTGCCAGCAGCTTTAGCGGGGGGGTATACAATGAGCAGTTCTTC CASSFSGGVYNEQFF
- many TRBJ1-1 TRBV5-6 TGTGCCAGCAGCTTCGGGGGAGGTGGCACTGAAGCTTTCTTT CASSFGGGGTEAFF
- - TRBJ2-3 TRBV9 TGTGCCAGCAGCGTAGGTGGGGGGCAGGTTTCGGATACGCAGTATTTT CASSVGGGQVSDTQYF
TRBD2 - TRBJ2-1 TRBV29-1 TGCAGCGTTGTGGCTAGCGGATCCTACAATGAGCAGTTCTTC CSVVASGSYNEQFF
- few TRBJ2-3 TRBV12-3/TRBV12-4 TGTGCCAGCAGCCTACTCTCGGGGGATACGCAGTATTTT CASSLLSGDTQYF
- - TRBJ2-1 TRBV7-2 TGTGCCAGCAGTCGAGGGTACGGGAGTAACAATGAGCAGTTCTTC CASSRGYGSNNEQFF
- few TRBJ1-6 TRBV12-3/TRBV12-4 TGTGCCAGCAGCCGCAGGGGAAGGAATTCACCCCTCCACTTT CASSRRGRNSPLHF
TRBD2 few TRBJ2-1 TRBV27 TGTGCCAGCAGTGAGCGGGGTGGTGGTTACAATGAGCAGTTCTTC CASSERGGGYNEQFF
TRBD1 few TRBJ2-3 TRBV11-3 TGTGCCAGCAGCACGGGACAGGGAGGCACGCAGTATTTT CASSTGQGGTQYF
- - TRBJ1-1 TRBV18 TGTGCCAGCTCACCGAGGGGATTGAGCTGGGAAGCTTTCTTT CASSPRGLSWEAFF
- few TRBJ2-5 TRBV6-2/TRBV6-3 TGTGCCAGCAGTTACGAGGGAGAGACCCAGTACTTC CASSYEGETQYF
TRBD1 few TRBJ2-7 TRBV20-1 TGCAGTGCTAGTTGGAGGACAGGCTACCTCTACGAGCAGTACTTC CSASWRTGYLYEQYF